The source of this T cell receptor (beta chain) is a study of cytomegalovirus exposure and HLA in healthy donors (dated by TCRdb to the late 2010s). Regarding the complete study: An earlier analysis of approximately 640 of the donors reported 250 to 300 Gb of sequence data and 117 million unique TCR beta sequences from about 180 million T cells. Roughly 310 gigabases of sequencing data and 70 million to 85 million unique TCR sequences were included in an early release covering around 650 HLA-typed donors. Of the approximately 370 genotyped donors, 81% were placed in the genetic ancestry cluster associated with self-reported Caucasian donors. The aim of the study was to test whether cataloging public T cell receptors could identify signatures of past pathogen exposure. The study used immunosequencing to profile the T cell repertoires of 666 subjects and linked those repertoires to cytomegalovirus serostatus. Besides the first cohort of 666 subjects, a separate validation cohort made up of over a hundred different subjects was used. The study combined high-throughput TCR immunosequencing, statistical association of individual TCRs with disease status, and machine learning to predict cytomegalovirus infection status. A later analysis re-examined previously published TCR beta repertoires from more than 600 donors and added high-resolution HLA genotyping to investigate patterns of TCR occurrence. The later analysis used no new phenotypic data to find candidate immune exposures, relying instead on TCR beta sequences and their occurrence across donors. An earlier analysis of approximately 630 of the donors applied high-throughput TCR beta sequencing to assess whether each TCR beta V gene segment acted as functional or pseudogenic. Donor age, sex, ethnicity and CMV serostatus were compiled alongside the repertoire data. Genome-wide SNP genotypes for about 65% of the roughly 700 donors were used in a later genetic analysis, which treated that subset as a discovery cohort. All discovery cohort repertoires had been generated using a single sequencing platform. Class I and class II HLA loci were covered by the typing at four-digit resolution. The number of typed donors differed by locus: 629-630 for A, B, C, DRB1 and DQB1; 500 to 550 for DQA1; over 600 for DPA1; and some 450 for DPB1. Roughly 5 DR-DQ haplotypes were handled as single units for association and clustering because linkage in the cohort was strong. Among 300 to 500 genotyped donors of the cohort, an average of around 250,000 unique TCR beta nucleotide sequences was sequenced per donor, of which about 19% were non-productive.

To prepare the library, the immunoSEQ multiplex PCR assay was applied. For the multiplex PCR, a mixture combining 60 forward primers for TCR Vbeta segments and 13 reverse primers for TCR Jbeta segments was used. The CDR3 region of rearranged TCR beta genes was amplified from genomic DNA by a multiplex PCR assay. Amplified TCR beta libraries were sequenced as 87-base-pair reads on the Illumina HiSeq System. As for the authors' bioinformatics: Across the 600 to 700 repertoires, a later analysis counted some 80 million unique TCR beta chains, some 11 million of which were shared by at least two donors. Raw reads were error-corrected and collapsed into unique sequences by a nearest-neighbor algorithm in which closely related sequences were merged to remove PCR and sequencing errors. V, D and J gene segments were assigned by aligning CDR3 sequences to IMGT reference sequences. Each retained sequence needed at least a six-nucleotide match to both a V gene segment and a J gene segment. A rearrangement was called productive if the CDR3 had no stop codons and remained in frame with V and J, and every other rearrangement was called non-productive. CDR3 was defined according to IMGT convention as the region running from the second conserved V-encoded cysteine to the conserved J-encoded phenylalanine. The earlier analysis of 550 to 650 of the donors excluded any sequence lacking an unambiguous match to a single V gene segment. An earlier analysis of some 610 of the donors called V segments functional above 56.7% productive rearrangements and segregating when the between-donor standard deviation exceeded 5%. A statistical classification framework was built for diagnosing cytomegalovirus status from the catalog of TCR beta chain sequences. In a later analysis, TCR nucleotide sequences were compared against IMGT/GENE-DB human TR gene sequences so that V and J genes could be assigned. Using the TCRdist pipeline, a later analysis assigned CDR3 sequences along with most-parsimonious VDJ recombination scenarios. In a later analysis, each TCR beta chain was defined by its CDR3 amino acid sequence together with its V-gene family, and reads without a unique V-gene family were excluded. A later analysis removed 600 or so highly shared, low-generation-probability nucleotide sequences to deal with suspected cross-contamination and a sequencing artifact. In a later analysis, a clonal expansion index was calculated for each public chain from normalized within-repertoire ranks of inferred template counts. In a later analysis, generation probabilities were computed with a VDJ recombination model fitted to out-of-frame rearrangements, and the resulting probabilities were checked against IGoR. A later analysis scored TCR-TCR, TCR-HLA and TCR-CMV co-occurrence with hypergeometric tests, applying a repertoire-size bias correction to TCR pairs. To estimate false discovery rates, a later analysis permuted the HLA or CMV assignments 20 times. A later analysis grouped co-occurring TCRs with DBSCAN, adding TCRdist sequence similarity when clustering within HLA-allele-positive subsets. Repertoires with fewer than 30,000 or more than 120,000 public chains were left out of co-occurrence clustering, as were about five repertoires with anomalous nucleotide sharing. In its TCRdb copy, this immuneACCESS table keeps in-frame sequences only and misses some clones. Where compared with another copy, unresolved V genes explain less than half of these, and the others have no known cause. V, J and clone size are taken as reported in that table, and D and trimming were inferred from the DNA itself. The sample includes roughly 100,000 clones, with about 69% observed a single time. The biggest ten clones account for under 5.5% of the sample.

The count of this clone is one. Its cognate antigen has yet to be identified. The record has no base qualities; no much larger clone is one base away. Ends trimmed: V by 4 bases, J by 8 bases; bases unmatched to a gene: 12. From the cysteine through the phenylalanine, the CDR3 covers 16 amino acids. Kept here is only the CDR3 DNA, which spans 48 bases and is read in frame from base 1. From the germline V gene, CDR1 is MDHEN and CDR2 is SYDVKM. Points the paper makes about the study in general: In a later analysis, HLA-associated TCR beta chains showed more clonal expansion and lower generation probabilities than non-associated chains that were equally common. In the study, around 150 TCR beta chains were listed as associated with cytomegalovirus. Roughly uniform sequencing depth across donors was assumed in presence/absence analyses, although this assumption may not hold. In an earlier analysis of approximately 590 of the donors, most TCR beta V segments appeared in productive rearrangements about 90% or about 30% of the time, broadly matching IMGT annotations. When HLA alleles, especially DR and DQ, strongly co-occurred, attributing TCR associations to individual alleles was difficult. At a false discovery rate of 0.05, a later analysis linked fewer than 20,000 TCR beta sequences to specific HLA alleles. A cluster of highly shared sequence variants was judged likely to be a technical artifact of the sequencing pipeline. This cohort had only TCR beta chains sequenced, and the lack of alpha or paired-chain data limited which features could be detected. A later analysis reported that several top co-occurrence clusters appeared linked to parvovirus B19, influenza, CMV and Epstein-Barr virus. Because counts were too low, some 16 rarely observed V segments, including chromosome 9 orphons, were excluded from the earlier analysis of 587 of the donors. Correlated functional status among segregating V segments might reflect linkage disequilibrium, but an unknown experimental factor could not be ruled out. Some IMGT-functional V segments, including TRBV6-2 and TRBV6-3, could not be distinguished by the 87-base-pair reads and were therefore excluded. A later genetic analysis reported fewer N-insertions in productive TCRs among donors in an Asian-associated ancestry cluster than the 666-donor mean. In vitro tests confirmed that a few of the cytomegalovirus-associated TCR beta chains recognize cytomegalovirus antigens. A later genetic analysis associated a missense DCLRE1C variant with V-gene and J-gene trimming of TCR beta chains, and an independent cohort replicated the association. According to a later analysis, most CMV-associated TCR beta chains appeared to be HLA-restricted, and the HLA associations seemed to be driven largely by CMV exposure. The authors suggested that the approach could potentially be extended to other disease states and immunological phenotypes. The classifier was reported to diagnose cytomegalovirus status with high specificity and sensitivity in both the original cohort and the validation cohort. A further reported finding was that TCR beta sequences accurately predicted the HLA-A and HLA-B alleles for most subjects in the first cohort. Because HLA typing was unavailable for some donors at each locus, only the typed subset was used in association tests. Immune exposure information for the cohort was limited to CMV serostatus. According to a later analysis, TCR association rates differed among HLA loci, with DRB1 alleles showing the most associated TCRs and HLA-C alleles showing the fewest. Across donors, most TCR sequences were observed very rarely, whereas some public TCRs were present in many individuals.

The cohort consisted of some 730 healthy bone marrow donors. All cohort members were sampled while nominally healthy, although unrecorded immune exposures were likely present. CMV serostatus was positive for about 300 and negative for about 55% of the 666 cohort members, and was not recorded for this donor. Each donor provided a peripheral blood sample, and peripheral blood mononuclear cells were used for TCR beta sequencing. Genomic DNA extraction from the blood cell samples was performed with the Qiagen DNeasy Blood Extraction Kit. The sequence came from a human donor in good health. The chain was built from TRBV28 and TRBJ2-1; the central 9 bases match TRBD2. The sequenced sample consisted of PBMCs. The CDR3 amino acid sequence is: CASSSGAGGTSYEQFF. The sequenced DNA: TGTGCCAGCAGTTCGGGAGCGGGAGGCACCTCGTATGAGCAGTTCTTC. Extended through the reference TRBV28 and TRBJ2-1 proteins, this CDR3 yields the full variable domain: DVKVTQSSRYLVKRTGEKVFLECVQDMDHENMFWYRQDPGLGLRLIYFSYDVKMKEKGDIPEGYSVSREKKERFSLILESASTNQTSMYLCASSSGAGGTSYEQFFGPGTRLTVL.